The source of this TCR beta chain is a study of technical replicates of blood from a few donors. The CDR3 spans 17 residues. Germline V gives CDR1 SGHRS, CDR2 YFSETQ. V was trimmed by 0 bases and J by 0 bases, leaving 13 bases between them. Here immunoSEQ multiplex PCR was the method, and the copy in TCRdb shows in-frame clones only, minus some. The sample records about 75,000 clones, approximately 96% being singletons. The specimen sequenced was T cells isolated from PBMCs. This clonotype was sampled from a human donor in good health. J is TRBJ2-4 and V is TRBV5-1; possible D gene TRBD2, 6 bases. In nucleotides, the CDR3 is TGCGCCAGCAGCTTGGAGGCTAGCGCACTAGCCAAAAACATTCAGTACTTC. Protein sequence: CASSLEASALAKNIQYF.